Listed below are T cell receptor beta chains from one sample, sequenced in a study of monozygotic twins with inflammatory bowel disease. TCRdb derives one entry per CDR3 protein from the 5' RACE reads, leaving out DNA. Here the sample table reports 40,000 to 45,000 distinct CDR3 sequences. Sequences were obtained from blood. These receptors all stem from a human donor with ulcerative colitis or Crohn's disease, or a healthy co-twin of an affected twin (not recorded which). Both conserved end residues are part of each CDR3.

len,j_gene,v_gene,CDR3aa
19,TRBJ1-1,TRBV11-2,CASSPPLRFRGSMNTEAFF
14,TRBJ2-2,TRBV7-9,CASSLQGATGELFF
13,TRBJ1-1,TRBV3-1,CASSQDPGTGAFF
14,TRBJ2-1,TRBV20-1,CSATRIPLYNEQFF
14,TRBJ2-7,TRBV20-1,CSAREGGRDYEQYF
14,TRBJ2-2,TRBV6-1,CASTLNLGTGELFF
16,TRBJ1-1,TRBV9,CASSVGRTGGNTEAFF
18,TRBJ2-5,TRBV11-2,CASSLPRGASGFQETQYF
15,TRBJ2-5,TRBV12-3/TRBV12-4,CASNAGQGFAETQYF
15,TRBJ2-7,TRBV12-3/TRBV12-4,CASSSRQGSHYEQYF
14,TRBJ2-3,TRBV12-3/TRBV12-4,CASSLVSYTDTQYF
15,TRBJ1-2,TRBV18,CASSGTAVGGYGYTF
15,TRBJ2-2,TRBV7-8,CASSLATSVTGELFF
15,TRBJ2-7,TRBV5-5,CASSPMRGKIFEQYF
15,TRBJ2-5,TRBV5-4,CASSSNLGAQATQYF
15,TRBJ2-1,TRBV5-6,CASSPKRSSYNEQFF
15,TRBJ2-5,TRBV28,CASSAPLAAQETQYF
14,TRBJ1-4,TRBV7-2,CASSRGQGRENLFF
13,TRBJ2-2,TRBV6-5,CASRFLAGQLLFF
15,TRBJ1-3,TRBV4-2,CASSQEGSSGNTIYF
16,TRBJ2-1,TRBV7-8,CASSPFGLGTFNEQFF
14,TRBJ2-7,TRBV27,CASSLASGSYEQYF
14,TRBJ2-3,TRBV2,CAGSGTYLTDTQYF
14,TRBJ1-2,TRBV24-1,CATSDPDRVWGYTF
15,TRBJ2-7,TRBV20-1,CSARGVQGLSYEQYF
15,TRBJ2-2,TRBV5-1,CASSLGTTYTGELFF